The T cell receptor (beta chain) under discussion was sequenced for a study of response to subunit inactivated influenza vaccine. The study's findings and limits: The study's authors posited that every seasonal influenza vaccination enlists few new T cells.

Notes on this clonotype: Its antigen is still unknown.

TCRdb re-analysed the RT-PCR reads in MiXCR, keeping a single row per CDR3 protein. The sample lists hundreds of thousands of distinct CDR3 sequences, approximately 15% occurring once. The TCR originated in a man aged 45 to 70 who received an inactivated influenza vaccine. Sequences were derived from CD4+ T cells sorted from PBMCs, sampled roughly 24 months after vaccination.

CDR3 sequence reads: CASSHLAGAGDTQYF. CDR3 coding DNA: TGTGCCAGCAGCCATTTAGCGGGGGCGGGGGATACGCAGTATTTT. This chain uses TRBV3-1 with TRBJ2-3; TRBD2 aligns across 9 bases. V shed 3 bases, J shed 6 bases, and the junction held 7 bases outside the gene matches. The germline CDR1 and CDR2 sequences are LGHDT and YNNKEL (reference sequence). CDR3 length equals 15 residues.